What follows are 31 T cell receptor beta chains derived from one specimen sequenced in a study of CD8+ T cells in alopecia areata. Reverse transcription of extracted RNA yielded cDNA, which provided the sequencing template. Libraries were prepared by immunoSEQ multiplex PCR; TCRdb keeps only in-frame clonotypes and omits some of them. The sample lists 110,000 to 150,000 clones, roughly 82% occurring once. Treatment reported: oral pan-JAK inhibitor, 5-10 mg twice daily. The starting material was CD8+ T cells sorted from blood, obtained at week 4, from a patient treated with tofacitinib. These receptor sequences come from a human donor with alopecia areata.

The V gene is TRBV7-6, the J gene TRBJ2-1; 8 bases fit TRBD2. The CDR3 is 15 residues long. Trimming removed 3 bases from V and 7 bases from J; junction bases left unmatched: 8. Germline CDR1 is SGHVS and CDR2 is FNYEAQ. The CDR3 sequence is CASSFVAGFENEQFF. CDR3 coding DNA: TGTGCCAGCAGCTTTGTAGCGGGGTTTGAAAATGAGCAGTTCTTC.

The chain recombines TRBV7-9 with TRBJ2-1; no clear D gene. The CDR3 has 16 residues. Germline CDR1 reads SEHNR; CDR2 reads FQNEAQ (reference sequence). Deletions cut 1 base from V and 0 bases from J, with 10 bases between. The CDR3: CASSLDARRSYNEQFF. In DNA form, the CDR3 reads TGTGCCAGCAGCTTAGATGCTAGACGCTCCTACAATGAGCAGTTCTTC. Looking up the rest from reference TRBV7-9 and TRBJ2-1 gives the full variable domain: DTGVSQNPRHKITKRGQNVTFRCDPISEHNRLYWYRQTLGQGPEFLTYFQNEAQLEKSRLLSDRFSAERPKGSFSTLEIQRTEQGDSAMYLCASSLDARRSYNEQFFGPGTRLTVL.

V gene TRBV7-6 combines with J gene TRBJ1-1; TRBD1 might be the D (5 bases). The germline gives CDR1 SGHVS, CDR2 FNYEAQ. The CDR3 contains 13 residues. V was cut by 5 bases and J by 1 base, with 8 bases left in between. The CDR3 region is CASSPGQNTEAFF. CDR3 nucleotide sequence: TGTGCCAGCAGCCCCGGACAGAACACTGAAGCTTTCTTT.

V and J are TRBV10-3 and TRBJ2-7; D is ambiguous. CDR1 is ENHRY, CDR2 SYGVKD, per germline. This CDR3 spans 13 amino acids. Trimming stripped 2 bases from V and 6 bases from J, with 11 bases between. The DNA of the CDR3 is TGTGCCATCAGTGAGGTTGGGGTCCGCGAGCAGTACTTC. Amino acids: CAISEVGVREQYF.

V is TRBV19 and J is TRBJ1-1; D gene uncertain. V was trimmed by 4 bases and J by 0 bases, leaving 9 bases between them. The CDR3 length is 14 residues. Per the germline V gene, CDR1 is LNHDA and CDR2 is SQIVND (reference sequence). The CDR3 nucleotides read TGTGCCAGTAGTAACACAGAAATGAACACTGAAGCTTTCTTT. This gives the protein CASSNTEMNTEAFF.

The rearrangement uses TRBV2 and TRBJ2-3; a weak D match, TRBD2 (5 bases). CDR3 size: 15 residues. The germline V gene encodes CDR1 SNHLY and CDR2 FYNNEI. The V gene lost 4 bases and the J gene lost 3 bases, with 14 bases spanning the gap. In DNA form, the CDR3 reads TGTGCCAGCAGTGCGGGCAGCGCGGGTACAGATACGCAGTATTTT. This sequence encodes CASSAGSAGTDTQYF.

The chain carries TRBV20-1 and TRBJ1-1; TRBD1 is a possible D gene (5 bases). Trimming took off 5 bases at V and 7 bases at J, with 8 bases between the two ends. There are 10 residues in the CDR3. CDR1 and CDR2 (germline): DFQATT, SNEGSKA (reference sequence). This chain's CDR3 is CSAWDVEAFF. The DNA for the CDR3 is TGCAGTGCTTGGGACGTTGAAGCTTTCTTT.

This clone has only a few counts. The gene calls are TRBV5-4 and TRBJ1-4; 8 bases match TRBD1. The germline V gene has CDR1 SGHNT and CDR2 YYREEE (reference sequence). The CDR3 contains 16 residues. The ends lost 4 bases at V and 0 bases at J; junction bases unmatched: 5. CDR3 nucleotide sequence: TGTGCCAGCAGCGTCGGACAGGGAGCAACTAATGAAAAACTGTTTTTT. It specifies CASSVGQGATNEKLFF.

The chain uses TRBV19 and TRBJ1-5; no clear D. The germline V gene encodes CDR1 LNHDA and CDR2 SQIVND (reference sequence). This CDR3 has 16 amino acids. Trimming stripped 5 bases from V and 0 bases from J, with 14 bases between. CDR3 coding DNA: TGTGCCAGTAGTCCTCAGCATAATCCTAGCAATCAGCCCCAGCATTTT. It translates to CASSPQHNPSNQPQHF.

The genes are TRBV7-9 and TRBJ2-7, with D maybe TRBD2 (6 bases). Trimming took 5 bases from V and 3 from J, leaving 17 bases between them. CDR1 and CDR2 (germline): SEHNR, FQNEAQ (reference sequence). This CDR3 comprises 15 residues. CDR3 sequence (DNA): TGTGCCAGCAGCAGTGGGGCGGGGTGGAACTACGAGCAGTACTTC. Its translation: CASSSGAGWNYEQYF. Complete variable domain (other parts from reference TRBV7-9 and TRBJ2-7): DTGVSQNPRHKITKRGQNVTFRCDPISEHNRLYWYRQTLGQGPEFLTYFQNEAQLEKSRLLSDRFSAERPKGSFSTLEIQRTEQGDSAMYLCASSSGAGWNYEQYFGPGTRLTVT.

The J gene is TRBJ2-3, the V gene TRBV7-9; D might be TRBD1 or TRBD2, each matching 5 bases. This CDR3 has 15 residues. Trimming cost V 1 base and J 2 bases, with 10 bases left between them. Germline V gives CDR1 SEHNR, CDR2 FQNEAQ (reference sequence). CDR3 in amino acids: CASSLDRGYTDTQYF. As DNA, the CDR3 is TGTGCCAGCAGCTTAGACCGGGGCTACACAGATACGCAGTATTTT.

This chain links TRBV19 with TRBJ1-5, with D maybe TRBD1 (6 bases). CDR1 and CDR2 from the germline V gene are LNHDA and SQIVND (reference sequence). The length of the CDR3 is 15 residues. V lost 3 bases to trimming and J lost 6 bases, with 15 bases between them. CDR3 loop: CASSIGRTAGQPQHF. The CDR3 DNA reads as TGTGCCAGTAGTATTGGACGGACAGCTGGTCAGCCCCAGCATTTT.

The chain uses TRBV5-1 and TRBJ2-3; D possibly uses TRBD1 or TRBD2 (6 bases each). CDR1 is SGHRS and CDR2 is YFSETQ in the germline V gene. Trimming pared 0 bases from V and 4 bases from J, leaving 9 bases between. This CDR3 region has 14 residues. In nucleotides, the CDR3 is TGCGCCAGCAGCTTGGTGGGGGGCTCAGATACGCAGTATTTT. As protein: CASSLVGGSDTQYF.

The rearrangement uses TRBV5-6 and TRBJ1-1; D not certain. V was shortened by 4 bases and J by 1 base, with 8 bases between the two germline ends. This CDR3 comprises 13 residues. Per the germline V gene, CDR1 is SGHDT and CDR2 is YYEEEE. CDR3 sequence (DNA): TGTGCCAGCAGCCCGGACGGGAACACTGAAGCTTTCTTT. Its protein product is CASSPDGNTEAFF.

The chain joins TRBV27 to TRBJ1-2, with TRBD1 as a possible D gene (5 bases). The CDR3 loop spans 13 amino acids. V dropped 2 bases and J dropped 4 bases, with 8 bases sitting between them. Germline lookup yields CDR1 MNHEY and CDR2 SMNVEV (reference sequence). CDR3 nucleotides: TGTGCCAGCAGTTTAGGGGGTCCCTATGGCTACACCTTC. Translating it yields CASSLGGPYGYTF.

The rearrangement joins TRBV7-9 to TRBJ2-7, with 8 bases aligning to TRBD2. With 5 bases clipped from V and 2 bases from J, the junction kept 5 bases outside the gene matches. CDR3 length: 14 residues. From germline, CDR1 is SEHNR and CDR2 FQNEAQ (reference sequence). CDR3 amino acids: CASSPGLEPYEQYF. The CDR3 nucleotides read TGTGCCAGCAGCCCGGGACTAGAGCCCTACGAGCAGTACTTC.

The chain carries TRBV5-1 and TRBJ2-7, with 8 bases matching TRBD2. Germline V lookup: CDR1 SGHRS, CDR2 YFSETQ. V was pared by 0 bases and J by 6 bases, with 8 bases of the junction left unmatched. This CDR3 comprises 15 residues. As DNA, the CDR3 is TGCGCCAGCAGCTTGGGTCCAGCGGGGGAGTTCGAGCAGTACTTC. Translation: CASSLGPAGEFEQYF. Looking up the rest from reference TRBV5-1 and TRBJ2-7 gives the full variable domain: KAGVTQTPRYLIKTRGQQVTLSCSPISGHRSVSWYQQTPGQGLQFLFEYFSETQRNKGNFPGRFSGRQFSNSRSEMNVSTLELGDSALYLCASSLGPAGEFEQYFGPGTRLTVT.

The CDR3 loop is CASSDRVDGANVLTF. In nucleotides, the CDR3 is TGTGCCAGCAGCGACAGGGTGGATGGGGCCAACGTCCTGACTTTC. The chain uses TRBV7-6 and TRBJ2-6; 7 positions match TRBD1. CDR1 is SGHVS and CDR2 is FNYEAQ in the germline V gene. The ends lost 5 bases at V and 3 bases at J; junction bases unmatched: 4. CDR3 length: 15 residues.

The chain is built from TRBV4-2 and TRBJ2-2; 10 nucleotides line up with TRBD2. Germline CDR1 and CDR2: LGHNA and YNFKEQ. The CDR3 covers 15 residues. V lost 6 bases to trimming and J lost 3 bases; unmatched junction nucleotides: 4. The CDR3 region is CASSPGTSDTGELFF. In DNA, the CDR3 is TGTGCCAGCAGTCCCGGGACTAGCGACACCGGGGAGCTGTTTTTT.

The rearrangement uses TRBV2 and TRBJ2-1; tentative D call: TRBD2 (5 bases). This CDR3 spans 14 amino acids. V was trimmed by 8 bases and J by 0 bases, leaving 11 bases between them. Germline V lookup: CDR1 SNHLY, CDR2 FYNNEI. For the CDR3, the DNA is TGTGCCAGCGGAGGACTGAGCTCCTACAATGAGCAGTTCTTC. Translated, it gives CASGGLSSYNEQFF.

The chain carries TRBV4-1 and TRBJ2-7, with a weak D call TRBD1 (6 bases). Germline V gene data show CDR1 as MGHRA and CDR2 as YSYEKL. The CDR3 loop spans 15 amino acids. V lost 3 bases to trimming and J lost 0 bases, with 12 bases between them. Here the CDR3 DNA reads TGCGCCAGCAGCCATGGGGACACGAGCTCCTACGAGCAGTACTTC. Translation: CASSHGDTSSYEQYF.

The chain couples TRBV2 to TRBJ2-7; D not certain. Trimming removed 3 bases from V and 6 bases from J, with 6 bases in between. The CDR3 extends over 11 amino acids. Germline V gives CDR1 SNHLY, CDR2 FYNNEI. CDR3 residues: CASSDQTEQYF. As DNA, the CDR3 is TGTGCCAGCAGTGATCAGACCGAGCAGTACTTC.

The chain recombines TRBV9 with TRBJ2-5, with D perhaps TRBD1 (6 bases). The length of the CDR3 is 14 residues. The V gene's germline CDR1 is SGDLS and CDR2 YYNGEE. Deletions cut 4 bases from V and 2 bases from J, with 12 bases between. CDR3 protein: CASSLTGDQETQYF. As DNA, the CDR3 is TGTGCCAGCAGCTTGACAGGAGATCAAGAGACCCAGTACTTC.

The chain links TRBV9 to TRBJ2-1; D may be TRBD1 (6 bases). This CDR3 is 16 amino acids long. V was shortened by 3 bases and J by 3 bases, with 16 bases between the two germline ends. Per germline, CDR1 SGDLS and CDR2 YYNGEE. CDR3 in amino acids: CASSALGAGRYNEQFF. Here the CDR3 DNA reads TGTGCCAGCAGCGCCCTGGGGGCGGGCCGCTACAATGAGCAGTTCTTC.

CDR3 amino acids: CASSFRLFNEQFF. CDR3 coding DNA: TGCGCCAGCAGCTTCAGGCTATTCAATGAGCAGTTCTTC. The chain combines TRBV5-1 with TRBJ2-1; D unclear. The V end was cut by 2 bases, the J end by 6 bases, with 9 bases between. The CDR3 runs 13 residues. Germline-derived CDR1 and CDR2 are SGHRS and YFSETQ.

This chain joins TRBV29-1 and TRBJ2-3, with 7 bases aligning to TRBD2. Germline V gives CDR1 SQVTM, CDR2 ANQGSEA. J gave up 4 bases and V 2 bases, and 9 bases lay outside the gene matches. The CDR3 consists of 15 residues. DNA of the CDR3: TGCAGCGTTGAACTAGCGGACCCTCTTTCAGATACGCAGTATTTT. Amino acid sequence: CSVELADPLSDTQYF.

The rearrangement links TRBV27 to TRBJ1-2, with D perhaps TRBD1 (6 bases). V lost 8 bases to trimming and J lost 4 bases, with 17 bases between them. CDR3 length: 14 residues. CDR1 and CDR2 from the germline V gene are MNHEY and SMNVEV (reference sequence). The CDR3 nucleotides are TGTGCCAGCTCCGATCAACAGGGCCTCTATGGCTACACCTTC. It encodes CASSDQQGLYGYTF.

In its sample, this clone was seen a few times. The chain is built from TRBV4-1 and TRBJ2-3; D gene uncertain. The CDR3 sequence is 16 residues long. The V end was cut by 0 bases, the J end by 5 bases, with 15 bases between. CDR1 MGHRA and CDR2 YSYEKL come from the germline V gene. DNA of the CDR3: TGCGCCAGCAGCCAAGAGGTGAGAGGCTGGGGAGATACGCAGTATTTT. This codes for CASSQEVRGWGDTQYF.

Only one count was recorded for this clone. The germline gene is not matched at one end of the junction; a read error may be the cause. Other DNA sequences in this specimen translate into the identical CDR3. V and J are TRBV7-9 and TRBJ2-7; D may correspond to TRBD1 or TRBD2 (6 bases each). CDR1 is SEHNR, CDR2 FQNEAQ, per germline (reference sequence). The CDR3 consists of 16 residues. CDR3 residues: CASSAGAGFSAGEQYF. CDR3 DNA sequence: TGCGCCAGCAGCGCAGGGGCGGGATTCTCTGCGGGCGAGCAGTACTTC.

The chain links TRBV29-1 to TRBJ2-6; D call uncertain. This CDR3 region has 13 residues. The germline V and J ends were trimmed by 4 bases and 1 base, with 5 bases remaining between them. The V gene's germline CDR1 is SQVTM and CDR2 ANQGSEA. In DNA form, the CDR3 reads TGCAGCGTTGGCGTTTCTGGGGCCAACGTCCTGACTTTC. Amino acid sequence: CSVGVSGANVLTF. The full variable domain, rest sourced from reference TRBV29-1 and TRBJ2-6, is SAVISQKPSRDICQRGTSLTIQCQVDSQVTMMFWYRQQPGQSLTLIATANQGSEATYESGFVIDKFPISRPNLTFSTLTVSNMSPEDSSIYLCSVGVSGANVLTFGAGSRLTVL.

With regard to this clone: One end of the junction is discordant with germline, which a read error may explain. The V and J genes are TRBV7-2 and TRBJ2-5, with D hard to call. In germline, CDR1 is SGHTA, CDR2 FQGNSA. This CDR3 region has 14 residues. The DNA of the CDR3 is TGCGCCAGCAGCTTAGAGATGGGTCAAGAGACCCAGTACTTC. It encodes CASSLEMGQETQYF.